This is a list of T cell receptor beta chains from one sample in a study of metastatic and nonmetastatic thyroid tumors. Using MiXCR, TCRdb re-called clones from the PCR reads. The table shows about 26,000 clones, with 15% occurring only once. Sequenced input: blood. The receptors were gathered from a female donor with papillary thyroid cancer or a benign thyroid nodule (not recorded which). Some clones in this sample may be carry-over from other donors' samples. Both conserved end residues are part of each CDR3. D genes are given only for firm matches. The size field is filled for only some rows; it gives once, few, many or a size class.

d_gene,v_gene,abundance,j_gene,CDR3nt,CDR3aa
-,TRBV6-1,few,TRBJ1-5,TGTGCCAGCGGGACCTTGGAGGGTCAGCCCCAGCATTTT,CASGTLEGQPQHF
-,TRBV6-5,many,TRBJ1-1,TGTGCCAGCAGTTACGGCGGGAACACTGAAGCTTTCTTT,CASSYGGNTEAFF
-,TRBV24-1,medium-sized,TRBJ2-3,TGTGCCACCAGCCAGAGGGGCCTCACAGATACGCAGTATTTT,CATSQRGLTDTQYF
TRBD1,TRBV4-1,many,TRBJ1-1,TGCGCCAGCAGCCCTAGACAGGGGAACACTGAAGCTTTCTTT,CASSPRQGNTEAFF
-,TRBV30,medium-sized,TRBJ2-7,TGTGCCTGGATGTCGGGAGCACGCTACGAGCAGTACTTC,CAWMSGARYEQYF
-,TRBV6-1,many,TRBJ1-1,TGTGCCAGCAGCTCCTTGGCAGGGGCAGCTGAAGCTTTCTTT,CASSSLAGAAEAFF
-,TRBV12-3/TRBV12-4,many,TRBJ1-2,TGTGCCAGCAGAGCTACAACAGGGAACTATGGCTACACCTTC,CASRATTGNYGYTF
TRBD1,TRBV3-1,many,TRBJ2-7,TGTGCCAGCAGCCAACAGGGGGCACACTACGAGCAGTACTTC,CASSQQGAHYEQYF
-,TRBV24-1,-,TRBJ2-1,TGTGCCACCAGTGACCGTACAGGGAAGAATGAGCAGTTCTTC,CATSDRTGKNEQFF
TRBD1,TRBV5-8,many,TRBJ2-5,TGTGCCAGCAGCATGGGACAGGGGGACTCGGAGACCCAGTACTTC,CASSMGQGDSETQYF
-,TRBV6-2/TRBV6-3,few,TRBJ2-7,TGTGCCAGCAGGGCTCTTGGCGGGCCCTCCTACGAGCAGTACTTC,CASRALGGPSYEQYF
TRBD1,TRBV11-2,medium-sized,TRBJ1-2,TGTGCCAGCAGCTCCCAGGGGGGACAGACGTATGGCTACACCTTC,CASSSQGGQTYGYTF
TRBD1,TRBV30,medium-sized,TRBJ1-2,TGTGCCTGGTCACAGGGGAACTATGGCTACACCTTC,CAWSQGNYGYTF
-,TRBV27,many,TRBJ2-3,TGTGCCAGCAGTCCCACTCGGTCCTCGCAGTATTTT,CASSPTRSSQYF
-,TRBV11-1,many,TRBJ1-1,TGTGCCAGCAGCTTATGGGGTAACACTGAAGCTTTCTTT,CASSLWGNTEAFF
TRBD1,TRBV18,many,TRBJ1-1,TGTGCCAGCTCACCACGGAAACAGGGGGCAGGAGCTGAAGCTTTCTTT,CASSPRKQGAGAEAFF
-,TRBV12-5,many,TRBJ1-1,TGTGCTAGTGGGACTCTGCACAGCTTGAACACTGAAGCTTTCTTT,CASGTLHSLNTEAFF
TRBD1,TRBV28,many,TRBJ1-4,TGTGCCAGCAGCAATATACAGGGGCTTAATGAAAAACTGTTTTTT,CASSNIQGLNEKLFF
-,TRBV9,many,TRBJ2-6,TGTGCCAGCAGCGTATCCCCTGGGGCCAACGTCCTGACTTTC,CASSVSPGANVLTF
-,TRBV24-1,medium-sized,TRBJ2-1,TGTGCCACCAGTGATAGGGACAATGAGCAGTTCTTC,CATSDRDNEQFF
-,TRBV19,few,TRBJ2-3,TGTGCTAGTAGTATCCTATCCCGACGCCTGGATACGCAGTATTTT,CASSILSRRLDTQYF
TRBD2,TRBV20-1,medium-sized,TRBJ2-7,TGCAGTGCTAGAGATTTAGGGACTAGGGGCGAGCAGTACTTC,CSARDLGTRGEQYF
TRBD1,TRBV28,-,TRBJ2-1,TGTGCCAGCAGTTTAGAGGCAGGGGGCCCGGCCTTC,CASSLEAGGPAF
-,TRBV18,many,TRBJ1-4,TGTGCCAGCTCACAAACAAATGAAAAACTGTTTTTT,CASSQTNEKLFF
TRBD1,TRBV12-3/TRBV12-4,many,TRBJ1-1,TGTGCCAGCAGTTTAGCCAGGGGGGCCTCGGCTGAAGCTTTCTTT,CASSLARGASAEAFF
TRBD1,TRBV19,many,TRBJ1-1,TGTGCCAGTAGTATCTCTCGACAGGGTAATGGTGGGACTGAAGCTTTCTTT,CASSISRQGNGGTEAFF
-,TRBV28,many,TRBJ2-5,TGTGCCAGCAGTGCACAGGCCTGGTACCAAGAGACCCAGTACTTC,CASSAQAWYQETQYF
TRBD1,TRBV6-4,many,TRBJ1-5,TGTGCCAGCACCGATACGGACAGGTTTAGCAATCAGCCCCAGCATTTT,CASTDTDRFSNQPQHF
-,TRBV20-1,once,TRBJ1-1,TGCAGTGTAAATTCCTTCTTAGAAGCTTTCTTT,CSVNSFLEAFF
TRBD2,TRBV5-6,many,TRBJ2-7,TGTGCCAGCAGCTTTATCGGGAGGCTCTCCTACGAGCAGTACTTC,CASSFIGRLSYEQYF
TRBD1,TRBV2,many,TRBJ2-1,TGTGCCAGCAGCGCCGACAGGGGGGGCTACAATGAGCAGTTCTTC,CASSADRGGYNEQFF
-,TRBV28,many,TRBJ1-6,TGTGCCAGCAGACTCAATAATTCACCCCTCCACTTT,CASRLNNSPLHF
TRBD1,TRBV28,many,TRBJ1-1,TGTGCCAGCAGCTCGACAGGGGGCGAGAGCACTGAAGCTTTCTTT,CASSSTGGESTEAFF
TRBD2,TRBV20-1,many,TRBJ2-2,TGCAGTGCCCCACCTAGCGGGATTAACACCGGGGAGCTGTTTTTT,CSAPPSGINTGELFF
-,TRBV7-9,many,TRBJ2-3,TGTGCCAGCAGCCCAAGGACCACAGATACGCAGTATTTT,CASSPRTTDTQYF
-,TRBV28,many,TRBJ2-7,TGTGCCAGCAGTTCCCCCCCCCCACAGGCCGAGCAGTACTTC,CASSSPPPQAEQYF
TRBD2,TRBV20-1,-,TRBJ2-7,TGCAGTGCTAGTCGTAGCGGGGGGGTCTGGGACGAGCAGTACTTC,CSASRSGGVWDEQYF
-,TRBV20-1,many,TRBJ2-1,TGCAGTCCGAAAAGCGGACATGAGCAGTTCTTC,CSPKSGHEQFF
TRBD2,TRBV20-1,many,TRBJ2-3,TGCAGTGCTAGCGGGAGGAGTTACACAGATACGCAGTATTTT,CSASGRSYTDTQYF
TRBD2,TRBV19,once,TRBJ2-2,TGTGCCAGAAGGGTCCAACTAGCGGGGAACACCGGGGAGCTGTTTTTT,CARRVQLAGNTGELFF
-,TRBV4-1,medium-sized,TRBJ1-2,TGCGCCAGCAGCCAAGATCAAGCGGGTGGCTACACCTTC,CASSQDQAGGYTF
-,TRBV7-9,many,TRBJ1-1,TGTGCCAGCAGCTTAGGGAGCACTGAAGCTTTCTTT,CASSLGSTEAFF
-,TRBV20-1,-,TRBJ1-3,TGCAGTGCTAGAGATGAGGATAGGGGAGCCACCATATATTTT,CSARDEDRGATIYF
TRBD2,TRBV20-1,-,TRBJ2-1,TGCAGTGCTAGAGGAATGACTAGCGGGAGATCATACAATGAGCAGTTCTTC,CSARGMTSGRSYNEQFF
-,TRBV28,many,TRBJ2-7,TGTGCCAGCAGTTCGCAATCGTACGGTTCCTACGAGCAGTACTTC,CASSSQSYGSYEQYF
TRBD1,TRBV4-3,many,TRBJ2-7,TGCGCCAGCAGCCAACAACGGACAGGTTATTACGAGCAGTACTTC,CASSQQRTGYYEQYF
-,TRBV5-4,many,TRBJ2-7,TGTGCCAGCAGCTTGGGCTTAAGCAGGGGTGGGGAGCAGTACTTC,CASSLGLSRGGEQYF
-,TRBV20-1,many,TRBJ2-5,TGCAGTGCTAGACTACAGCAAGAGACCCAGTACTTC,CSARLQQETQYF
-,TRBV27,few,TRBJ1-5,TGTGCCAGCAGCACAGGACATTATAGCAATCAGCCCCGACATTTT,CASSTGHYSNQPRHF
TRBD2,TRBV5-1,many,TRBJ2-3,TGCGCCAGCAGCTTGGGACTAGCGGGGGTATCTAGCACAGATACGCAGTATTTT,CASSLGLAGVSSTDTQYF
-,TRBV11-2,many,TRBJ2-7,TGTGCCAGCAGCCTCCAGGGCGCTAGCTCCTACGAGCAGTACTTC,CASSLQGASSYEQYF
-,TRBV20-1,many,TRBJ2-3,TGCAGTGCGGTGGGAAGCGGGCAGTATTTT,CSAVGSGQYF
-,TRBV28,many,TRBJ1-5,TGTGCCAGCAGTTCCGGGACCCCGAGGGATCAGCCCCAGCATTTT,CASSSGTPRDQPQHF
-,TRBV13,medium-sized,TRBJ1-1,TGTGCCAGCAGCCCCGCAGGGGCGGGCACTGAAGCTTTCTTT,CASSPAGAGTEAFF
-,TRBV28,-,TRBJ1-4,TGTGCCAGCAGTTCACCGGGACAAACTAATGAAAAACTGTTTTTT,CASSSPGQTNEKLFF
-,TRBV13,many,TRBJ1-2,TGTGCCAGCAGCGACGGACAGCTCCGTGAGGGCTACACCTTC,CASSDGQLREGYTF
-,TRBV27,medium-sized,TRBJ2-7,TGTGCCAGCAGCCCACGGGGAACAGGCTACGAGCAGTACTTC,CASSPRGTGYEQYF
-,TRBV11-1,many,TRBJ2-1,TGTGCCAGCAGCGACCCGATGTTCTACAATGAGCAGTTCTTC,CASSDPMFYNEQFF
TRBD2,TRBV20-1,-,TRBJ2-1,TGCAGTGCAAAGAAAGCCGGGACTAGCGGAAAGTTTGATGAGCAGTTCTTC,CSAKKAGTSGKFDEQFF
TRBD1,TRBV19,many,TRBJ1-2,TGTGCCAGTAGTGCCCCGGGACAGGGATATGGCTACACCTTC,CASSAPGQGYGYTF